One sample yielded the 5 T cell receptor beta chains listed below, sequenced in a study of T-cell memory formation after mild COVID-19. Using its own MiXCR run on the 5' RACE reads, TCRdb lists one record per CDR3 protein. The sample lists fewer than 110,000 distinct CDR3 sequences; approximately 15% were seen once. Sequencing was done on a sample of PBMCs or a T cell subset sorted from them (not recorded which). These receptors were collected from a man younger than 35 who had mild COVID-19 (a few samples of this study predate the infection). Cell type and time point are not known.

This clonotype was seen ten or more times. The chain couples TRBV7-6 to TRBJ2-2; D is uncertain. The length of the CDR3 is 12 residues. The germline CDR1 and CDR2 sequences are SGHVS and FNYEAQ. V lost 6 bases and J lost 6, with 8 bases in between. For the CDR3, the DNA is TGTGCCAGCAGATTCTCCCCCGGGGAGCTGTTTTTT. Translated: CASRFSPGELFF. The complete variable domain, with remaining parts taken from reference TRBV7-6 and TRBJ2-2, reads GAGVSQSPRYKVTKRGQDVALRCDPISGHVSLYWYRQALGQGPEFLTYFNYEAQQDKSGLPNDRFSAERPEGSISTLTIQRTEQRDSAMYRCASRFSPGELFFGEGSRLTVL.

V is TRBV4-2 and J is TRBJ2-3, with TRBD2 as a possible D gene (7 bases). The CDR3 contains 16 residues. Germline loops: CDR1 LGHNA, CDR2 YNFKEQ. V lost 1 base, J lost 4 bases, and 15 bases lay in between. CDR3 region: CASSQVEGGLADTQYF. The CDR3 DNA follows: TGTGCCAGCAGCCAAGTGGAGGGGGGGTTGGCAGATACGCAGTATTTT.

The V gene is TRBV11-2, the J gene TRBJ1-5, with TRBD1 identical over 10 bases. CDR3 size: 17 residues. Germline V CDR1 and CDR2: SGHAT, FQNNGV. V shed 5 bases, J shed 3 bases, and the junction held 10 bases outside the gene matches. DNA of the CDR3: TGTGCCAGCAGCCCAGGTATTGGGACAGGGGTCAATCAGCCCCAGCATTTT. It specifies CASSPGIGTGVNQPQHF.

Many counts were recorded for this clonotype. The chain uses TRBV6-4 and TRBJ2-3, with D possibly matching TRBD2 (7 bases). The CDR3 length is 14 residues. CDR1 is MRHNA, CDR2 SNTAGT, per germline. V gave up 3 bases and J gave up 4 bases, with 11 bases separating them. The CDR3 DNA reads as TGTGCCAGCAGTGAAGGAGGGGGGGCAGATACGCAGTATTTT. Its translation: CASSEGGGADTQYF.

V is TRBV6-5 and J is TRBJ1-1; TRBD1 agrees at 7 bases. This CDR3 is 13 amino acids long. J gave up 6 bases and V 6 bases, and 7 bases lay outside the gene matches. CDR1 is MNHEY, CDR2 SVGAGI, per germline. CDR3 region: CASREGQVSEAFF. The CDR3 DNA follows: TGTGCCAGCAGAGAAGGACAGGTTTCTGAAGCTTTCTTT.